This T cell receptor (beta chain) derives from a study of chemoradiotherapy in HPV16-positive cancers. This CDR3 region has 13 residues. In germline, CDR1 is LNHDA, CDR2 SQIVND (reference sequence). The ends were cut back, 1 base at V and 9 bases at J, with 10 bases in the middle. The method was immunoSEQ multiplex PCR; TCRdb's version includes in-frame clones alone and lacks a portion of them. Of some 14,000 clones listed, approximately 90% are singletons. Sequences were derived from blood, sampled from a patient who underwent chemoradiotherapy. V is TRBV19 and J is TRBJ2-1; perhaps TRBD2 as D (6 bases). The TCR comes from a human donor with HPV-associated anogenital cancer. The CDR3 reads CASSIVEEGEQFF. The DNA of the CDR3 is TGTGCCAGTAGTATAGTTGAGGAGGGTGAGCAGTTCTTC.